These T cell receptor beta chains were read from a single sample in a study of shared clonotypes between healthy human individuals. Sequencing used immunoSEQ multiplex PCR; TCRdb keeps in-frame clones, though not all of them. The table lists roughly 770,000 clones, around 96% of them singletons. Source material: naive CD8+ T cells sorted from blood. The receptor set was obtained from a man aged 25-45 years in good health. Each CDR3 is given with its conserved first and last residue. A D gene is named only where the DNA matches it firmly. Expanded clones get a size class; other rows say once, few or many, or leave the size out.

TRBJ1-1	NA	NA	15	TRBV27	CASSTRDTGNTEAFF	TGTGCCAGCAGTACCCGGGACACAGGAAACACTGAAGCTTTCTTT
TRBJ2-7	NA	NA	15	TRBV30	CAWSLIYRSSYEQYF	TGTGCCTGGAGTCTGATCTATCGTAGCTCCTACGAGCAGTACTTC
TRBJ2-3	NA	once	16	TRBV5-6	CASSTGIGSSTDTQYF	TGTGCCAGCAGCACTGGCATCGGTTCTAGCACAGATACGCAGTATTTT
TRBJ2-1	NA	NA	15	TRBV10-1	CASSDTAGSYNEQFF	TGCGCCAGCAGTGACACGGCGGGCTCCTACAATGAGCAGTTCTTC
TRBJ2-5	TRBD2	NA	16	TRBV11-3	CAGSSVGSGVQETQYF	TGTGCCGGCAGCTCCGTAGGTAGCGGGGTCCAAGAGACCCAGTACTTC
TRBJ2-1	NA	NA	17	TRBV9	CASSVRGEVFSYNEQFF	TGTGCCAGCAGCGTAAGGGGGGAGGTTTTTTCCTACAATGAGCAGTTCTTC
TRBJ1-5	NA	NA	14	TRBV7-9	CASAAGGGNQPQHF	TGTGCCAGCGCCGCGGGGGGAGGCAATCAGCCCCAGCATTTT
TRBJ2-7	TRBD1	NA	15	TRBV7-8	CASSSGGTGSHEQYF	TGTGCCAGCAGCTCCGGGGGGACAGGGTCCCACGAGCAGTACTTC
TRBJ2-7	NA	NA	12	TRBV19	CASSTQGYEQYF	TGTGCCAGTAGTACCCAGGGTTACGAGCAGTACTTC
TRBJ1-1	NA	NA	9	TRBV9	CASSVRMNF	TGTGCCAGCAGCGTCAGAATGAATTTT
TRBJ2-7	NA	NA	13	TRBV29-1	CSVKDSPYYEQYF	TGCAGCGTTAAAGACAGTCCCTACTACGAGCAGTACTTC
TRBJ1-2	NA	NA	17	TRBV4-3	CASSPSGTHRTHYGYTF	TGCGCCAGCAGCCCAAGTGGGACACACCGCACTCACTATGGCTACACCTTC
TRBJ2-1	NA	NA	17	TRBV7-9	CASSLGELGSPYNEQFF	TGTGCCAGCAGCTTAGGGGAGTTGGGGAGCCCCTACAATGAGCAGTTCTTC
TRBJ2-1	TRBD1	NA	14	TRBV29-1	CSVGGTGYNNEQFF	TGCAGCGTTGGGGGGACAGGGTACAACAATGAGCAGTTCTTC
TRBJ1-2	TRBD1	NA	13	TRBV2	CASRDRKSYGYTF	TGTGCCAGCAGGGACAGGAAGAGCTATGGCTACACCTTC
TRBJ2-7	NA	NA	14	TRBV6-5	CASSPGTPAYEQYF	TGTGCCAGCAGTCCCGGGACGCCGGCCTACGAGCAGTACTTC
TRBJ1-1	NA	NA	13	TRBV7-9	CASSPQGKTEAFF	TGTGCCAGCAGCCCACAGGGTAAGACTGAAGCTTTCTTT
TRBJ2-6	NA	once	18	TRBV25-1	CASSRSATGQSRANVLTF	TGTGCCAGCAGTCGTAGTGCAACTGGACAAAGTCGGGCCAACGTCCTGACTTTC
TRBJ2-3	NA	NA	11	TRBV7-8	CASSSPGTQYF	TGTGCCAGCAGCTCACCGGGTACGCAGTATTTT
TRBJ2-1	NA	NA	14	TRBV11-2	CASSLGGPSSEQFF	TGTGCCAGCAGCTTAGGTGGTCCCTCTAGTGAGCAGTTCTTC
TRBJ2-3	NA	NA	10	TRBV2	CASSGSAQYF	TGTGCCAGCAGTGGGTCTGCGCAGTATTTT
TRBJ2-5	NA	NA	18	TRBV7-2	CASSFPDSRGFQQETQYF	TGTGCCAGCAGCTTCCCAGATAGTCGAGGGTTCCAACAAGAGACCCAGTACTTC
TRBJ2-5	TRBD1	NA	15	TRBV6-1	CASSENRGTIQTQYF	TGTGCCAGCAGTGAAAACAGGGGAACGATACAGACCCAGTACTTC
TRBJ2-6	TRBD1	few	18	TRBV19	CASGDRDRDYTGANVLTF	TGTGCCAGTGGGGACCGAGACAGGGATTACACTGGGGCCAACGTCCTGACTTTC
TRBJ2-7	NA	NA	12	TRBV28	CASSFASYEQYF	TGTGCCAGCAGTTTTGCCTCCTACGAGCAGTACTTC
TRBJ2-7	NA	NA	14	TRBV4-1	CASSQERFTYEQYF	TGCGCCAGCAGCCAAGAAAGGTTTACCTACGAGCAGTACTTC
TRBJ2-1	TRBD2	NA	15	TRBV11-2	CASSLVTSGYNEQFF	TGTGCCAGCAGCTTAGTCACTAGCGGTTACAATGAGCAGTTCTTC
TRBJ2-1	NA	NA	12	TRBV30	CAWSVRNDEQFF	TGTGCCTGGAGTGTACGAAACGATGAGCAGTTCTTC
TRBJ1-5	NA	NA	13	TRBV11-2	CASSRGGRGAQHF	TGTGCCAGCAGTCGCGGGGGTAGGGGGGCCCAGCATTTT
TRBJ2-7	TRBD2	NA	14	TRBV27	CASSLSSGRLEQYF	TGTGCCAGCAGTTTATCTAGCGGGAGGCTCGAGCAGTACTTC
TRBJ1-5	NA	NA	12	TRBV6-6	CASGEANQPQHF	TGTGCCAGTGGGGAGGCGAATCAGCCCCAGCATTTT
TRBJ1-4	TRBD1	NA	15	TRBV4-2	CASSPTDRGNEKLFF	TGTGCCAGCAGCCCGACTGACAGGGGTAATGAAAAACTGTTTTTT
TRBJ2-7	NA	NA	13	TRBV27	CASSRSQSGEQYF	TGTGCCAGCAGTCGCTCGCAATCGGGCGAGCAGTACTTC
TRBJ2-7	NA	NA	14	TRBV9	CASSVADTAYEQYF	TGTGCCAGCAGCGTAGCGGACACAGCCTACGAGCAGTACTTC
TRBJ2-1	NA	NA	14	TRBV10-3	CASGLQGGYNEQFF	TGTGCCTCCGGGCTTCAGGGCGGCTACAATGAGCAGTTCTTC
TRBJ2-3	TRBD2	NA	19	TRBV15	CATSRGGLTSGPSTDTQYF	TGTGCCACCAGCAGGGGGGGTTTGACTAGCGGGCCTAGCACAGATACGCAGTATTTT
TRBJ1-1	NA	NA	13	TRBV29-1	CSVAKGKVLEAFF	TGCAGCGTAGCAAAGGGGAAAGTCCTCGAAGCTTTCTTT
TRBJ1-4	NA	NA	15	TRBV5-5	CASSRPGSSNEKLFF	TGTGCCAGCAGCCGGCCGGGCAGCTCTAATGAAAAACTGTTTTTT
TRBJ1-4	NA	once	16	TRBV4-1	CASSQGRRSSNEKLFF	TGCGCCAGCAGCCAAGGCAGACGGTCCAGTAATGAAAAACTGTTTTTT
TRBJ1-1	TRBD1	NA	14	TRBV6-5	CASSRQGTNTEAFF	TGTGCCAGCAGCCGACAGGGAACAAACACTGAAGCTTTCTTT
TRBJ2-1	TRBD2	NA	13	TRBV29-1	CSVVPTSGNEQFF	TGCAGCGTTGTACCGACTAGCGGGAATGAGCAGTTCTTC
TRBJ2-3	NA	NA	13	TRBV29-1	CSVEETSTDTQYF	TGCAGCGTTGAAGAAACTAGCACTGATACGCAGTATTTT
TRBJ2-5	TRBD2	few	15	TRBV9	CASNEGLAGVETQYF	TGTGCCAGCAACGAAGGACTAGCGGGAGTTGAGACCCAGTACTTC
TRBJ1-1	NA	once	14	TRBV28	CASSFGQLNTEAFF	TGTGCCAGCAGTTTTGGACAGCTGAACACTGAAGCTTTCTTT
TRBJ2-5	NA	NA	10	TRBV2	CASSDEAQYF	TGTGCCAGCAGTGATGAGGCCCAGTACTTC
TRBJ2-1	NA	once	17	TRBV5-1	CASSLAPQVPSYNEQFF	TGCGCCAGCAGCTTGGCCCCCCAAGTCCCGTCCTACAATGAGCAGTTCTTC
TRBJ1-1	NA	NA	15	TRBV27	CASSPLGQRNTEAFF	TGTGCCAGCAGTCCCCTAGGACAGAGGAACACTGAAGCTTTCTTT
TRBJ1-3	NA	NA	16	TRBV11-2	CASSLSGATSGNTIYF	TGTGCCAGCAGCTTGAGTGGGGCGACCTCTGGAAACACCATATATTTT
TRBJ2-3	NA	NA	15	TRBV19	CASSMELRAPDTQYF	TGTGCCAGTAGTATGGAATTAAGGGCTCCAGATACGCAGTATTTT
TRBJ2-7	TRBD1	NA	16	TRBV5-4	CASSPRARTGRYEQYF	TGTGCCAGCAGCCCTAGAGCCCGGACAGGACGTTACGAGCAGTACTTC
TRBJ2-2	TRBD1	NA	15	TRBV15	CATSRRDRVTGELFF	TGTGCCACCAGCCGCCGGGACAGGGTCACCGGGGAGCTGTTTTTT
TRBJ2-1	TRBD1	NA	13	TRBV11-2	CASSYTGDNEQFF	TGTGCCAGCAGTTACACAGGGGACAATGAGCAGTTCTTC
TRBJ2-7	TRBD2	NA	16	TRBV27	CASSLLLAGGSYEQYF	TGTGCCAGCAGTTTGTTATTAGCGGGAGGTTCCTACGAGCAGTACTTC